This TCR beta chain is drawn from a study of blood T cell repertoires in COVID-19 (dated by TCRdb to 2020 to 2022). Some background on the complete study: Samples covering the acute and convalescent phases of COVID-19 were provided by collaborators in the United States, Italy and Spain. A freely available public database, intended as a resource for researchers studying the immune response to SARS-CoV-2, is where the repertoires were released. The material from the prospective study consisted of cDNA or gDNA derived from T cells, B-cell-depleted T cells, or PBMCs. Subjects who had been exposed to COVID-19, were actively infected with it, or had recovered from it provided the deeply sampled blood TCRbeta repertoires that made up the dataset. Sample metadata almost always included a de-identified subject ID, COVID-19 status, age in years and sex. Where available, HLA class I and class II types were obtained from metadata supplied by the sample provider rather than from assay-based typing. The samples were drawn from the first 160 participants of the ongoing ImmuneRACE study and from over a thousand subjects provided by 6 global collaborators.

Trimming leaves V shorter by 0 bases and J shorter by 0 bases, with the junction holding 5 bases beyond the gene matches. CDR3 length: 17 amino acids, cysteine to phenylalanine. Of the read, only the CDR3 DNA is kept; its 51 bases are in frame from base 1. The germline V gene yields LGHNA for CDR1 and YNFKEQ for CDR2. As to this clone: Its antigen is not yet known. Per-base quality was not reported, and no clone a single base away is much larger than it.

The immunoSEQ Assay, a bias-controlled multiplex PCR, was used to amplify TCRbeta CDR3 regions from genomic DNA. Processing in the source paper ran as follows. Within the assay, amplification of reference gene primers was used to estimate how many nucleated cells each sample contained. To quantify the absolute abundance of each unique TCRbeta CDR3 rearrangement, sequence reads were collapsed and filtered. For each sample, productive Simpson clonality was calculated as the square root of Simpson's diversity index across productive rearrangements. TCRdb limited this immuneACCESS table to in-frame rearrangements with V and J called. A share of clones is missing; checked studies link under half to unresolved V genes, and the rest is unexplained. V, J and clone size were drawn from that table, and D and trimming were deduced from the DNA. The sample yields around 280,000 clones; around 87% were counted once. The ten largest clonotypes hold about 1.7% of the sample.

Enrolling through a virtual design, the prospective study's participants ranged in age from about 18 to 89 years and lived across roughly 24 United States geographic areas. In the prospective study, cohorts were assigned on the basis of participant-reported clinical history obtained from a screening survey and a study questionnaire. Each participant in the prospective study had whole blood, serum and a nasopharyngeal or oropharyngeal swab collected by mobile phlebotomists. Participants in the prospective study had the option to provide additional blood draws and questionnaires over a 2-month period. Blood samples from the prospective study were shipped frozen or at room temperature prior to DNA extraction. Beyond this particular receptor, the publication reports: The quantity of clinical and demographic metadata differed by source and by participant and was supplied without curation.

The chain is made from TRBV4-2 and TRBJ2-7; TRBD1 lines up with 10 middle nucleotides. The clonotype comes from a woman between 18 and 30 years old with acute COVID-19. The sequenced sample was PBMCs or T cells enriched from blood (not recorded which). The DNA sequence follows: TGTGCCAGCAGCCAAGATTTTGGGACAGGGGTCTCCTACGAGCAGTACTTC. It specifies CASSQDFGTGVSYEQYF.